A single T cell receptor beta chain is shown here with its context. The specificity of this receptor is unknown. Base qualities were left out, and no much larger clone turns up one base away. Library method: PCR. The sequencer was a NextSeq 500. Bulk TCR libraries were generated as previously described, with the TCR primers listed in Table S5 used. The Qiagen AllPrep DNA/RNA kit was used to purify total RNA. Before any analysis, reads coming from multiple sequencing runs of the same library were combined into one pool. Turning to the authors' computational methods: Only reads with exact TCR constant sequence were kept, trimmed to 150 nt, and grouped by their 12-nt molecular barcodes. Within each barcode group, reads were sub-clustered at a 15% Levenshtein threshold, and quality-weighted consensus sequences were built per RNA molecule. Non-functional sequences were discarded, and so were lower-count sequences lying one edit away from another sequence. Based on fitting two negative binomial distributions, any barcode sub-cluster with under 20% of the maximum read count was discarded. TCRdb's own reprocessing of the public reads used fastp at Q25 and MiXCR and kept productive beta chains. Under each unique CDR3 protein, matching rows form one entry showing the most common genes and DNA. The V and J calls were determined by TCRdb, not by the authors. This sample has approximately 630,000 distinct CDR3 sequences in its table, and roughly 23% of those were observed once. In total, the top ten clones hold 0.6% to 0.9% of the sample.

Libraries of naive CD8 T cells were built from anywhere between roughly 17,000 and 1,000,000 sorted cells, with 10%, 30% or 50% of the purified RNA used. Naive CD8 T cells were FACS-sorted as CD8+CD4-CCR7+CD45RA+ on a BD FACSAria II into RLT Plus buffer. To test detection sensitivity, Jurkat RNA equal to ten TCR copies was added to samples of roughly 19,000-1,100,000 naive CD8 T cells. CD8 T cells were enriched using RosetteSep CD8+ T Cell Enrichment Cocktail and Ficoll-Paque, and the enriched cells then underwent ACK red cell lysis. The entry originates in a study of molecular identifiers for immune sequencing clone quantification (dated by TCRdb to 2016 to 2018). For the wider study: For a replicate experiment, RNA from roughly 20,000 or 100,000 naive CD8 T cells was divided into five aliquots, and four of the five aliquots were sequenced. CD8 T cells were used in a methods study to benchmark molecular-identifier clustering-based TCR repertoire sequencing (MIDCIRS) and TCR RNA copy counting.

The CDR3 numbers 18 residues from cysteine through phenylalanine. This entry keeps only the CDR3 DNA: 54 bases, framed from base 1. The germline V gene yields KGHSH for CDR1 and LQKENI for CDR2. Trimming accounts for 3 bases at V and 4 bases at J, while the number of junction bases matched to no gene is 10. The paper as a whole reports these results and caveats: Highly expanded clone sizes could be underestimated because identical TCR molecules may share a barcode. Naive libraries contained spiked-in Jurkat TCR RNA (approximately 10 copies' worth), which is not part of the donor repertoire. When barcode sub-clustering was omitted, TCR diversity was inflated by chimeric consensus sequences, with chimeras reaching as high as 47%. A single cell's worth of spiked-in Jurkat TCR RNA was reported detectable even among one million naive CD8 T cells. In CMV-specific effector cells, clones with more than 20 RNA copies contained over 98% of molecules, whereas in naive cells such clones contained under 1% of molecules. Modeling estimated 3 to 3.5 recovered TCR RNA copies per cell, compared with about 10 by digital PCR, which implies 30% to 35% capture efficiency.

Source material: naive CD8+ T cells from blood, with Jurkat cell RNA spiked in. Interpreted using the paper, the cell subset or site label stands for: FACS-sorted CD8+CD4-CCR7+CD45RA+ naive T cells. The rearranged segments are TRBV18 and TRBJ2-6; TRBD1 lines up with 9 middle nucleotides. This clonotype originated in a human donor in good health. Some libraries in this study had Jurkat cell RNA spiked in. The CDR3 protein is CASSPRTGVKAGANVLTF. The DNA sequence is as follows: TGTGCCAGCTCACCCCGGACAGGGGTAAAAGCGGGGGCCAACGTCCTGACTTTC.